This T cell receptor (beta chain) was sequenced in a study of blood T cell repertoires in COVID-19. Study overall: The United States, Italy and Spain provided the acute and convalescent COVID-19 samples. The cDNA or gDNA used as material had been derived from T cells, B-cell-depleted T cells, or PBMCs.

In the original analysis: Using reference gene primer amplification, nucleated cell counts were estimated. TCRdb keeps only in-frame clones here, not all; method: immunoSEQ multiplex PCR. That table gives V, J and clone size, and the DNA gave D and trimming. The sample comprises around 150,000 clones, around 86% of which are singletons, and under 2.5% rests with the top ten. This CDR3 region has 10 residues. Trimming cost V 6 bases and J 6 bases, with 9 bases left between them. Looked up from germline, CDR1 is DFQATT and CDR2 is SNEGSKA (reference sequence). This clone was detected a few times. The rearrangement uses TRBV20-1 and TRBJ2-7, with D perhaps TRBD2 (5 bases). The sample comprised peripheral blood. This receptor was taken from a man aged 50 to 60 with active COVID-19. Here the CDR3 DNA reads TGCAGTGCACAAGAGGGCGAGCAGTACTTC. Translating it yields CSAQEGEQYF.